This TCR beta chain was recovered during a study of blood T cells in healthy people across ages. This clonotype was detected only a few times. This CDR3 contains 15 residues. Trimming removed 6 bases from V and 7 bases from J; junction bases left unmatched: 11. Germline values: CDR1 MDHEN, CDR2 SYDVKM. A minimum of 6 micrograms of total RNA was extracted per sample. Primed by a sample-barcoded 5' primer and a J-beta primer mix, a second PCR proceeded for about 6 to 12 cycles. TCRdb reprocessed the 5' RACE reads with MiXCR, giving one entry per CDR3 protein. Among about 1 million distinct CDR3 sequences listed, more than 35% were seen once.

The origin of this receptor is an older woman in good health. The chain is built from TRBV28 and TRBJ2-1; TRBD1 matches at 8 bases. Sample: blood. Written as DNA, the CDR3 is TGTGCCAGCAGAAAATCTCCGGGACAGGTTAATGAGCAGTTCTTC. Its translation: CASRKSPGQVNEQFF.